This T cell receptor beta chain is from a study of T cell repertoires in cytomegalovirus infection. Study background: Peptides in the study included HLA-C-restricted and HLA-B-restricted CMV epitopes. A matching HLA type, together with CMV infection, was signaled by public TCR beta signatures.

Comments on this clonotype: As yet, its antigen is unknown.

From the reads, TCRdb called clonotypes with MiXCR, one entry per CDR3 protein. The sample lists 140,000 to 150,000 distinct CDR3 sequences; more than 25% were seen once. V gave up 3 bases and J gave up 6 bases, with 9 bases separating them. CDR3 length equals 14 residues. CDR1 and CDR2 (germline): SNHLY, FYNNEI. Study results and limitations: Of the TCR beta families, the public ones yielded a cumulative frequency that identified carriers of CMV plus the relevant HLA. HLA-C-restricted CMV clonotypes gave the most frequent clonotype in two of eight donors.

The input for sequencing was CD8+ T cells from cultured PBMCs, taken from culture after CMV antigen stimulation. The genes are TRBV2 and TRBJ1-6; no reliable D call. This receptor was identified in a human donor in good health (CMV status not recorded). Some clones in this sample may be carry-over from other donors' samples. CDR3 loop: CASSEIVPNSPLHF. DNA of the CDR3: TGTGCCAGCAGTGAGATAGTCCCTAATTCACCCCTCCACTTT.